Listed below are T cell receptor beta chains from one sample, sequenced in a study of cytomegalovirus exposure and HLA in healthy donors. The assay was immunoSEQ multiplex PCR, and TCRdb's table has in-frame clones only and misses some. This table holds 90,000 to 150,000 clones, approximately 80% found once. Sequencing was done on a sample of PBMCs. These receptors were taken from a human donor in good health. CDR3s include the opening cysteine and the closing phenylalanine or tryptophan. The D gene is left open where the match is weak. Clone size is not always given. Where it is, it says once, few, many or a class for expanded clones.

v_call,clone_size,d_call,cdr3_length,j_call,cdr3_aa,cdr3_nt
TRBV5-5,NA,TRBD2,15,TRBJ2-2,CASSLFLTSAGELFF,TGTGCCAGCAGCTTGTTCCTAACTAGCGCCGGGGAGCTGTTTTTT
TRBV11-3,NA,TRBD2,16,TRBJ2-7,CASSHDGLAPPYEQYF,TGTGCCAGCAGCCACGACGGACTAGCGCCGCCCTACGAGCAGTACTTC
TRBV27,NA,NA,18,TRBJ1-1,CASRTLGFPEGEGPEAFF,TGTGCCAGCAGAACCCTGGGGTTCCCGGAGGGTGAGGGCCCTGAAGCTTTCTTT
TRBV5-1,once,NA,14,TRBJ1-1,CASSWQRANTEAFF,TGCGCCAGCAGCTGGCAGAGGGCCAACACTGAAGCTTTCTTT
TRBV6-5,NA,NA,12,TRBJ1-1,CASSFPGTEAFF,TGTGCCAGCAGTTTCCCCGGGACAGAAGCTTTCTTT
TRBV2,NA,NA,14,TRBJ1-2,CASSEGGLPYGYTF,TGTGCCAGCAGTGAAGGGGGGCTTCCCTATGGCTACACCTTC
TRBV27,NA,TRBD2,15,TRBJ2-7,CASSFLAGLSYEQYF,TGTGCCAGCAGTTTTCTAGCGGGGTTATCCTACGAGCAGTACTTC
TRBV28,NA,TRBD2,15,TRBJ2-5,CASSKGTSGFRTQYF,TGTGCCAGCAGCAAGGGGACTAGCGGTTTTCGGACCCAGTACTTC
TRBV18,few,TRBD1,17,TRBJ1-1,CASSPLIPGQGWTEAFF,TGTGCCAGCTCACCGTTGATACCGGGACAGGGGTGGACTGAAGCTTTCTTT
TRBV29-1,NA,TRBD2,16,TRBJ2-2,CSVEGLAGHLAGELFF,TGCAGCGTTGAAGGCCTAGCGGGACATTTAGCCGGGGAGCTGTTTTTT
TRBV13,NA,TRBD2,15,TRBJ2-5,CASSFGRAGGETQYF,TGTGCCAGCAGCTTTGGTCGAGCGGGAGGGGAGACCCAGTACTTC
TRBV5-4,NA,NA,15,TRBJ2-7,CASTLSGTPVTNQYF,TGTGCCAGCACCTTATCCGGGACACCTGTTACGAATCAGTACTTC
TRBV2,NA,NA,13,TRBJ1-4,CASHPGLNEKLFF,TGTGCCAGCCATCCAGGCCTTAATGAAAAACTGTTTTTT
TRBV2,NA,NA,11,TRBJ2-7,CASSIAVEQYF,TGTGCCAGCAGTATCGCGGTCGAGCAGTACTTC
TRBV5-1,NA,NA,15,TRBJ1-4,CASSLEARAHEKLFF,TGCGCCAGCAGCTTGGAGGCCAGGGCCCATGAAAAACTGTTTTTT
TRBV10-1,once,TRBD2,16,TRBJ2-1,CASSESETSGKNEQFF,TGCGCCAGCAGTGAGTCAGAGACTAGCGGGAAGAATGAGCAGTTCTTC
TRBV19,once,NA,12,TRBJ1-2,CASRGQLYGYTF,TGTGCCAGTAGGGGGCAGCTCTATGGCTACACCTTC
TRBV21-1,NA,NA,14,TRBJ1-1,CASRRKSQDTEAFF,TGTGCCAGCAGGAGAAAAAGCCAGGACACTGAAGCTTTCTTT
TRBV5-6,NA,TRBD1,14,TRBJ1-1,CASRSRQGETEAFF,TGTGCCAGCAGGTCCCGACAGGGGGAGACTGAAGCTTTCTTT
TRBV19,NA,NA,20,TRBJ2-6,CASSPSGPGLIVSGANVLTF,TGTGCCAGTAGTCCTTCGGGTCCGGGACTGATAGTCTCTGGGGCCAACGTCCTGACTTTC
TRBV5-1,NA,NA,14,TRBJ2-7,CASSYNRLRDEQYF,TGCGCCAGCAGCTATAACCGCTTACGGGACGAGCAGTACTTC
TRBV30,NA,TRBD2,16,TRBJ2-5,CAWSHWVAGYQETQYF,TGTGCCTGGAGTCACTGGGTAGCGGGGTACCAAGAGACCCAGTACTTC
TRBV9,NA,TRBD1,15,TRBJ2-7,CASSLDGTGGDEQYF,TGTGCCAGCAGCTTAGATGGGACAGGGGGTGACGAGCAGTACTTC
TRBV9,few,NA,13,TRBJ2-7,CASSVSTSYEQYF,TGTGCCAGCAGCGTAAGTACTTCCTACGAGCAGTACTTC
TRBV13,few,TRBD2,16,TRBJ2-7,CASSLQGLAGGPAQYF,TGTGCCAGCAGCCTCCAGGGACTAGCGGGAGGGCCCGCGCAGTACTTC
TRBV10-3,NA,TRBD2,16,TRBJ2-2,CAIRGTSGRGTGELFF,TGTGCCATCAGAGGGACTAGCGGGAGAGGCACCGGGGAGCTGTTTTTT
TRBV2,NA,NA,15,TRBJ2-2,CASRARDKNTGELFF,TGTGCCAGCAGGGCCCGAGACAAGAACACCGGGGAGCTGTTTTTT
TRBV5-4,NA,NA,15,TRBJ1-2,CASSFEEFIGYGYTF,TGTGCCAGCAGCTTCGAGGAGTTTATCGGCTATGGCTACACCTTC
TRBV6-4,NA,TRBD2,15,TRBJ2-3,CASGGAGVGVDTQYF,TGTGCCAGCGGGGGTGCGGGAGTGGGGGTAGATACGCAGTATTTT
TRBV4-2,NA,TRBD1,18,TRBJ1-2,CASSLGTAQTTRGLGYTF,TGTGCCAGCAGCCTCGGGACAGCGCAAACTACTCGGGGGTTGGGCTACACCTTC
TRBV19,once,NA,13,TRBJ1-2,CASSIGSAGSYTF,TGTGCCAGTAGTATTGGTTCCGCCGGGAGCTACACCTTC
TRBV29-1,NA,TRBD2,18,TRBJ2-3,CSSSLISGSLLSTDTQYF,TGCAGCTCCTCCCTTATTAGCGGGAGTCTCCTTAGCACAGATACGCAGTATTTT
TRBV19,NA,NA,16,TRBJ2-6,CASSILSVSGANVLTF,TGTGCCAGTAGTATTCTTTCAGTATCTGGGGCCAACGTCCTGACTTTC
TRBV7-2,NA,TRBD2,15,TRBJ2-7,CASSSPERGPYEQYF,TGTGCCAGCAGCTCGCCGGAGCGGGGCCCCTACGAGCAGTACTTC
TRBV28,NA,NA,16,TRBJ2-7,CASSPGGRVPSYEQYF,TGTGCCAGCTCCCCGGGGGGCAGGGTTCCTTCCTACGAGCAGTACTTC
TRBV5-6,NA,NA,14,TRBJ1-1,CASSEPTAIPEAFF,TGTGCCAGCTCAGAGCCGACTGCGATCCCTGAAGCTTTCTTT
TRBV2,once,NA,15,TRBJ2-2,CASSGGRRDTGELFF,TGTGCCAGCAGCGGAGGGCGGAGGGACACCGGGGAGCTGTTTTTT
TRBV29-1,NA,TRBD1,14,TRBJ2-3,CSVLQGGSTDTQYF,TGCAGCGTCCTCCAAGGGGGCAGCACAGATACGCAGTATTTT
TRBV7-8,NA,NA,18,TRBJ1-6,CASSLGRQASSYNSPLHF,TGTGCCAGCAGCTTAGGCCGACAGGCGAGCTCCTATAATTCACCCCTCCACTTT
TRBV5-1,NA,NA,14,TRBJ2-5,CASSLGYSGETQYF,TGCGCCAGCAGCTTGGGGTATTCCGGGGAGACCCAGTACTTC
TRBV6-5,NA,TRBD1,16,TRBJ2-1,CASSYATGGARNEQFF,TGTGCCAGCAGTTACGCTACAGGGGGCGCCCGAAATGAGCAGTTCTTC
TRBV5-5,NA,TRBD1,14,TRBJ1-4,CASSLVTGGEKLFF,TGTGCCAGCAGCTTGGTCACAGGGGGGGAAAAACTGTTTTTT
TRBV5-1,once,NA,13,TRBJ2-1,CASSFTGFGEQFF,TGCGCCAGCAGCTTCACAGGGTTTGGTGAGCAGTTCTTC
TRBV5-1,NA,NA,15,TRBJ2-7,CASSLAGQPSYEQYF,TGCGCCAGCAGCTTGGCTGGACAGCCTAGCTACGAGCAGTACTTC
TRBV6-6,NA,NA,11,TRBJ1-4,CASSLSGKLFF,TGTGCCAGCAGCCTCTCCGGGAAACTGTTTTTT
TRBV7-2,few,TRBD2,17,TRBJ2-2,CASSHGTSGMSTGELFF,TGTGCCAGCAGCCACGGGACTAGCGGGATGTCGACCGGGGAGCTGTTTTTT
TRBV11-3,NA,NA,12,TRBJ1-1,CASRSVNTEAFF,TGTGCCAGCAGGTCGGTGAACACTGAAGCTTTCTTT
TRBV5-1,NA,NA,16,TRBJ1-2,CASSLDRFPSNYGYTF,TGCGCCAGCAGCTTGGACAGGTTCCCCTCTAACTATGGCTACACCTTC
TRBV11-1,NA,TRBD1,14,TRBJ2-7,CASSPRDRAHEQYF,TGTGCCAGCAGCCCCCGGGACAGGGCCCACGAGCAGTACTTC
TRBV7-8,NA,TRBD1,15,TRBJ1-2,CASSQGSGGEDGYTF,TGTGCCAGCAGCCAGGGATCAGGGGGCGAGGATGGCTACACCTTC
TRBV30,NA,NA,12,TRBJ1-2,CAWSVQALGYTF,TGTGCCTGGAGTGTTCAGGCCTTAGGCTACACCTTC
TRBV7-3,once,TRBD2,15,TRBJ2-7,CASSLQAGGIYEQYF,TGTGCCAGCAGCTTACAAGCGGGAGGTATCTACGAGCAGTACTTC
TRBV27,NA,NA,15,TRBJ2-7,CASSLSGGSVYEQYF,TGTGCCAGCAGTTTATCGGGCGGGTCCGTCTACGAGCAGTACTTC
TRBV28,NA,NA,15,TRBJ1-2,CASSIVGRATYGYTF,TGTGCCAGCAGTATCGTGGGCAGGGCCACCTATGGCTACACCTTC
TRBV9,NA,NA,15,TRBJ1-5,CASSVGNRINQPQHF,TGTGCCAGCAGCGTGGGAAACAGGATTAATCAGCCCCAGCATTTT
TRBV29-1,once,NA,15,TRBJ2-3,CSVEVIAASTDTQYF,TGCAGCGTTGAGGTAATAGCAGCTAGCACAGATACGCAGTATTTT
TRBV7-3,few,TRBD2,16,TRBJ2-1,CASSRGGTSSYNEQFF,TGTGCCAGCAGCAGAGGTGGGACTAGCTCCTACAATGAGCAGTTCTTC